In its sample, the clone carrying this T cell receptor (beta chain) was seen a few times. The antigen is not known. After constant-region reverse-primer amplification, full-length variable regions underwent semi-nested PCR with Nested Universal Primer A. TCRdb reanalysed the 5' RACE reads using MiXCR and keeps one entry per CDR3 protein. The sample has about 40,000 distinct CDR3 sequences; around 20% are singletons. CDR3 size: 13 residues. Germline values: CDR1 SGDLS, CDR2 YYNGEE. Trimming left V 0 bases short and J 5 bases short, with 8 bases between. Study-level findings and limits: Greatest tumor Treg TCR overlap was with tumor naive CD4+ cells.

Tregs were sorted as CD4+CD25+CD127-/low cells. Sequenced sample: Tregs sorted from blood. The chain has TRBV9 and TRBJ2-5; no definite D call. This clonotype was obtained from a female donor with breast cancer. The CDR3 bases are TGTGCCAGCAGCGTAGACGTATGGGAGACCCAGTACTTC. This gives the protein CASSVDVWETQYF.